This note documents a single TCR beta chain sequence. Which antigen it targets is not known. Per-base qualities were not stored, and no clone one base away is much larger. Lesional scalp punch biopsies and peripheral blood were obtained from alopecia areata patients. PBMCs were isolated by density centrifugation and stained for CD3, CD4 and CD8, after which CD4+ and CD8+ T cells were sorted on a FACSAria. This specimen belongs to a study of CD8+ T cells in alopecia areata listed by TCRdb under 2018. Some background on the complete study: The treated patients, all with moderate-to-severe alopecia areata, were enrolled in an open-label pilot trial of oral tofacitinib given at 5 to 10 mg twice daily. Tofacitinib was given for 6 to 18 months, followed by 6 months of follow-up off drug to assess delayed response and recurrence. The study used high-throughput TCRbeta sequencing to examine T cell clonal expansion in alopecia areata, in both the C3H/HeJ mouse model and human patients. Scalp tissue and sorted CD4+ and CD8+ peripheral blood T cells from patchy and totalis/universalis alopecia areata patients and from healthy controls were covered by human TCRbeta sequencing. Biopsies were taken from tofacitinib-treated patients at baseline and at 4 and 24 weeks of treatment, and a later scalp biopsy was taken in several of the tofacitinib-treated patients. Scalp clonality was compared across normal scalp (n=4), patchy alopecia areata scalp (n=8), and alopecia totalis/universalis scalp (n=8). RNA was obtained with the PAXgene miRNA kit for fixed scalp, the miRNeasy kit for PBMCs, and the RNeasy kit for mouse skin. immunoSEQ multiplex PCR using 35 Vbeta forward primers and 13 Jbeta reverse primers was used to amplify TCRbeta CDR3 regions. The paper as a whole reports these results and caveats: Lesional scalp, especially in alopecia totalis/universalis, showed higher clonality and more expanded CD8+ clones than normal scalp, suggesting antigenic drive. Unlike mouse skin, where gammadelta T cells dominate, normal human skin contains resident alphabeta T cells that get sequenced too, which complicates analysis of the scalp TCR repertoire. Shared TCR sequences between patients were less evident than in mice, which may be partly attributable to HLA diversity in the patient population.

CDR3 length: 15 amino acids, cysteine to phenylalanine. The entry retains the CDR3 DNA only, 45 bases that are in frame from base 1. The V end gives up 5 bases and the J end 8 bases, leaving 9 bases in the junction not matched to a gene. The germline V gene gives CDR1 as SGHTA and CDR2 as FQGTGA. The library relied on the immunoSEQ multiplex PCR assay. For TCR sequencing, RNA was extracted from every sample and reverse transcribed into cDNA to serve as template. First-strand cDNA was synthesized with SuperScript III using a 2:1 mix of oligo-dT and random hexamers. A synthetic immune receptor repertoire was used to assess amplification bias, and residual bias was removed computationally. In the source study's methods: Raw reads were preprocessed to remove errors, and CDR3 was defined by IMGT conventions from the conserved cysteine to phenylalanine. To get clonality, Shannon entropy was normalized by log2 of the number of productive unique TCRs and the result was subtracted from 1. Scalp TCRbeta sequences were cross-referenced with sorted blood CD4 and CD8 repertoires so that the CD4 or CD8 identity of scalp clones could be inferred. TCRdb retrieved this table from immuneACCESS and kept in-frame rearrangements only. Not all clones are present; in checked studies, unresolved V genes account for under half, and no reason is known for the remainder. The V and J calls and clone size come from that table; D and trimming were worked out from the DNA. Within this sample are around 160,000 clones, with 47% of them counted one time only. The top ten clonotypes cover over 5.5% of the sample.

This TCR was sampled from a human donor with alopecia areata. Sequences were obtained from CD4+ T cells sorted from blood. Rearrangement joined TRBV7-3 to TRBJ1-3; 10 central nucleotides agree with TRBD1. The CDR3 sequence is CASSPPGQGMDTIYF. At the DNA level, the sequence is TGTGCCAGCAGCCCCCCGGGACAGGGGATGGACACCATATATTTT. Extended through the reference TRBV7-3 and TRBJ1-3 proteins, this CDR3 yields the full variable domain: GAGVSQTPSNKVTEKGKYVELRCDPISGHTALYWYRQSLGQGPEFLIYFQGTGAADDSGLPNDRFFAVRPEGSVSTLKIQRTERGDSAVYLCASSPPGQGMDTIYFGEGSWLTVV.